This entry features one T cell receptor beta chain sequence. Its antigen is unknown. Base qualities are not recorded, but no much larger clone differs from it by a single base. Looking up the germline V gene yields CDR1 SGHAT and CDR2 FQNNGV. V and J are truncated by 5 bases and 4 bases respectively, leaving an intervening sequence of 14 bases. The CDR3, from cysteine to phenylalanine, totals 15 residues. The CDR3 DNA has 45 bases and is translated from base 1. Libraries were made using the immunoSEQ multiplex PCR assay. T cell repertoires were profiled with deep sequencing of rearranged TCR beta loci together with multiparametric flow cytometry. TCRdb took over this immuneACCESS table, retaining in-frame rearrangements with V and J assigned. Such tables are incomplete; in checked studies, under half of the missing clones stem from an unresolved V gene, and the remainder is unexplained. This sample is represented by about 30,000 clones; about 91% of them were singletons. About 6.6% of the sample is taken by the ten largest.

These data come from a study of lymphopenia after photon versus proton radiotherapy (dated by TCRdb to about 2019). For context, the study as a whole: Photon and proton radiation therapy were compared by the study for their immunological effects in patients with gastrointestinal tumors who developed high-grade lymphopenia. The 15 to 25 patients in the cohort had gastrointestinal tumors, were treated with either photon or proton therapy, and subsequently developed lymphopenia. The goal of the study was to describe how the two radiation modalities differ in their effects on the immune system. Overall study outcomes, separate from this receptor: Across the cohort, among patients who died, a greater drop in TCR diversity after the nadir was inversely correlated with overall survival time. Once the lymphocyte count had reached its nadir, the repertoires of photon-treated patients showed oligoclonal expansion, particularly of CD8+ Temra cells, and this expansion drove the decline in diversity. During treatment, patients who received proton therapy stayed relatively stable, whereas patients who received photon therapy lost naive T cells and TCR diversity and gained effector/memory populations. The survival association was assessed only in patients who died, and the authors presented better survival with proton therapy as a possibility rather than a demonstrated result.

Sequencing was performed on peripheral blood, taken from a patient treated with proton-based radiotherapy. The chain couples TRBV11-2 to TRBJ2-2; the D gene is possibly TRBD2, with 5 bases matching. The source of this sequence is a woman in her 70s with pancreatic cancer. Some clones in this sample may be carry-over from other donors' samples. The DNA sequence is as follows: TGTGCCAGCAGCGGACTCGCCAAGTCCACCGGGGAGCTGTTTTTT. The translation is CASSGLAKSTGELFF.